This T cell receptor beta chain is from a study of blood T cells in healthy people across ages. Study conclusions and caveats: A greater number of naive CD4+ cells and higher diversity distinguished long-lived donors from aged donors.

The authors ran a second PCR of 7 to 11 cycles using a sample-barcoded 5' primer and a J-beta primer mix. A template-switch adaptor with 12 random nucleotides tagged each cDNA molecule. Any given sample supplied a minimum of 2.5 million CDR3-containing paired-end reads. TCRdb redid the calling of the 5' RACE reads with MiXCR, one entry per CDR3 protein. Of hundreds of thousands of distinct CDR3 sequences listed, around 20% were seen once; the top ten hold around 3.4%. The CDR3 runs 16 residues. Looked up from germline, CDR1 is ENHRY and CDR2 is SYGVKD. V was clipped by 5 bases and J by 0 bases; unmatched bases: 7. This clonotype was observed a few times. The antigen is not known. The amount of total RNA extracted per sample was at least 5.5 micrograms.

Sequencing was carried out using blood. This TCR was sampled from a man aged 70-80 years in good health. The chain is built from TRBV10-3 and TRBJ2-4; 7 positions match TRBD2. This CDR3 is CAISPGTNVAKNIQYF. The CDR3 coding sequence is TGTGCCATCAGTCCCGGGACTAATGTAGCCAAAAACATTCAGTACTTC.